This paragraph reports one TCR beta chain. Its antigen is undetermined. This sample is part of a study of T cells in localized non-small cell lung cancer. The study's findings and limits: Only one tumor region was sequenced, so heterogeneity remains possible. The greatest T cell clonality was found in uninvolved adjacent lung (higher than in tumor). Median detection of top 100 tumor clones in adjacent lung was about 60 clones. Those with higher blood T cell density had longer overall survival.

V gave up 8 bases and J gave up 5 bases; unmatched junction bases: 5. Germline V gives CDR1 MNHNS, CDR2 SASEGT. CDR3 length: 13 amino acids. Repertoires were generated with immunoSEQ multiplex PCR, while TCRdb's copy carries only in-frame clones and drops some. Among some 56,000 clones listed, roughly 89% were seen once. The TCR originated in a woman aged 35 to 75 with stage I lung adenocarcinoma. Here the sequenced sample was peripheral blood, taken before any cancer treatment. The chain joins TRBV6-1 to TRBJ1-4; 7 positions match TRBD1. CDR3 nucleotides: TGTGCCAGCCACAGGGGACCGAATGAAAAACTGTTTTTT. Protein sequence: CASHRGPNEKLFF.